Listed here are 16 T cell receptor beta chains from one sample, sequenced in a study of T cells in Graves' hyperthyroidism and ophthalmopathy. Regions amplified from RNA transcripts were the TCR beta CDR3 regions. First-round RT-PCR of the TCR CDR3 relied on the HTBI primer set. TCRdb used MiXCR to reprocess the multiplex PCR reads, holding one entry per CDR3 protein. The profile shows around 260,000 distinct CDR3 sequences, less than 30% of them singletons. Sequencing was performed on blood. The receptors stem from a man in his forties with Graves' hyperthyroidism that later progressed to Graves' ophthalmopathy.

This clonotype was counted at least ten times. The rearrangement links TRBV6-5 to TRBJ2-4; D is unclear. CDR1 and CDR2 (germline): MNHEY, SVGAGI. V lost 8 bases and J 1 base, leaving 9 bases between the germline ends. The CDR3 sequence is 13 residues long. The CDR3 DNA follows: TGTGCCAGCTTCGGATTGGCCAAAAACATTCAGTACTTC. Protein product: CASFGLAKNIQYF.

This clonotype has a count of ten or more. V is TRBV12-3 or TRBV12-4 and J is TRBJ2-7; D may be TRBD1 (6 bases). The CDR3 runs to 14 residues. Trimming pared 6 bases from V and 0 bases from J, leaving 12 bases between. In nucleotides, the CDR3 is TGTGCCAGCAGGGTGGACAGTTACTCCTACGAGCAGTACTTC. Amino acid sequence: CASRVDSYSYEQYF.

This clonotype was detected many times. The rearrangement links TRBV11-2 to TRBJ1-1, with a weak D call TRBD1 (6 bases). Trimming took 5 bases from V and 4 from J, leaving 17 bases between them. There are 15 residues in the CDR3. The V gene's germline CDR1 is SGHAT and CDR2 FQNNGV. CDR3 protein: CASSGLRGGGTEAFF. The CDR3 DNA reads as TGTGCCAGCAGCGGCCTGCGAGGGGGAGGCACTGAAGCTTTCTTT.

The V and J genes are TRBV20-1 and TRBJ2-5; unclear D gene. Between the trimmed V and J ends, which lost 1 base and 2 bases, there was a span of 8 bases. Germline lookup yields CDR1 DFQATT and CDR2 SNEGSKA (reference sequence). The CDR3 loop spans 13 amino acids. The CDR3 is CSARAIIQETQYF. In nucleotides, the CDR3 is TGCAGTGCTAGAGCGATAATTCAAGAGACCCAGTACTTC.

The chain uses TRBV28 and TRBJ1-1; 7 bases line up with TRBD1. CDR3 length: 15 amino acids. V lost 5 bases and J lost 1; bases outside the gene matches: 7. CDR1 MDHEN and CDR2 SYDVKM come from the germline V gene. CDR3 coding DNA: TGTGCCAGCAGTGCCACAGGGGTCGCGAACACTGAAGCTTTCTTT. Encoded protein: CASSATGVANTEAFF.

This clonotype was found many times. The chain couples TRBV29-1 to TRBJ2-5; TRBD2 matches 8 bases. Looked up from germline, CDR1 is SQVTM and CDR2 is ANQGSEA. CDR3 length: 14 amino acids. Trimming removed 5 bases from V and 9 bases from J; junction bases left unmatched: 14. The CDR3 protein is CSVSLTSGLGAQYF. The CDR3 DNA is TGCAGCGTTTCTCTAACTAGCGGCCTTGGGGCCCAGTACTTC.

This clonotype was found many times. The CDR3 loop reads CASSEHLYQETQYF. CDR3 DNA sequence: TGTGCCAGCAGCGAACACCTGTACCAAGAGACCCAGTACTTC. The genes are TRBV11-2 and TRBJ2-5; no clear D. This CDR3 region has 14 residues. Germline values: CDR1 SGHAT, CDR2 FQNNGV. The V gene lost 5 bases and the J gene lost 0 bases, with 10 bases spanning the gap.

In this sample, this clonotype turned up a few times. The CDR3 region has the DNA TGTGCCAGCAGTTACAGGGGGCGCGGAGGAACTGAAGCTTTCTTT. It codes for CASSYRGRGGTEAFF. V and J are TRBV28 and TRBJ1-1; TRBD1 agrees at 9 bases. The germline gives CDR1 MDHEN, CDR2 SYDVKM. The CDR3 has 15 residues. After removal of 4 bases from V and 5 bases from J, the junction contained 8 bases not matched to a gene.

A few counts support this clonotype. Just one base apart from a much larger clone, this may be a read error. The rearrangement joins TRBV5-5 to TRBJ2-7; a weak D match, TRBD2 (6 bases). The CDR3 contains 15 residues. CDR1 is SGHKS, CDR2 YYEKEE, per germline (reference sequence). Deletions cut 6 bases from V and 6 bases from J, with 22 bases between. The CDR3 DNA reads TGTGCCAGCATCGGGTGGGGTCTCGGAGGGGTCGAGCAGTACTTC. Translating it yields CASIGWGLGGVEQYF.

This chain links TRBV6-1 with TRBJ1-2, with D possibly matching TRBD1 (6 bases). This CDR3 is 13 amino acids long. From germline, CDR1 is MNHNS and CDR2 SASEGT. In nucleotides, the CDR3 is TGTTCCGCCGGGGGCCGAGGGAACTATGGCTACACCTTC. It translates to CSAGGRGNYGYTF.

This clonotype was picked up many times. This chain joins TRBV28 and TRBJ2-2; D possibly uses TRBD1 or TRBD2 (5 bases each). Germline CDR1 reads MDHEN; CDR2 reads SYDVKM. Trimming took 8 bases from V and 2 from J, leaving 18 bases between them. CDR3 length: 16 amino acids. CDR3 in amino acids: CASLSGTGINTGELFF. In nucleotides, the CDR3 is TGTGCCAGCCTCTCCGGGACGGGAATAAACACCGGGGAGCTGTTTTTT.

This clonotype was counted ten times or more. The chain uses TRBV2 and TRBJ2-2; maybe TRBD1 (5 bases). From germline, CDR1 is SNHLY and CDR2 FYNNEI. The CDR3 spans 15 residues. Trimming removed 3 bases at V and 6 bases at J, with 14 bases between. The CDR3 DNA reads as TGTGCCAGCAGTGAGAATAGGGGTGGTCCCGGGGAGCTGTTTTTT. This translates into CASSENRGGPGELFF.

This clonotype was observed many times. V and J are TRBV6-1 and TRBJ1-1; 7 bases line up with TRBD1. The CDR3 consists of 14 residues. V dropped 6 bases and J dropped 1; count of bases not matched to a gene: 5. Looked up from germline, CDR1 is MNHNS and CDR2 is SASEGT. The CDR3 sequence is CASRVGQRNTEAFF. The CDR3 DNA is TGTGCCAGCAGGGTGGGACAGCGGAACACTGAAGCTTTCTTT.

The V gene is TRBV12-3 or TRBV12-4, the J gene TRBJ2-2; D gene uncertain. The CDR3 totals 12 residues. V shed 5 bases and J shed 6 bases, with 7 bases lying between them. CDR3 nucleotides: TGTGCCAGCAGTGAGTTACCCGGGGAGCTGTTTTTT. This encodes CASSELPGELFF.

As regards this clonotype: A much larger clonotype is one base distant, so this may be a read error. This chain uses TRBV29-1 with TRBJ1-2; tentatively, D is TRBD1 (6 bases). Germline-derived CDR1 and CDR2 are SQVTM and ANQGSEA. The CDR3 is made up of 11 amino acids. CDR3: CGGEGEGGYTF. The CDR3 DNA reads TGCGGCGGGGAGGGGGAGGGAGGCTACACCTTC.

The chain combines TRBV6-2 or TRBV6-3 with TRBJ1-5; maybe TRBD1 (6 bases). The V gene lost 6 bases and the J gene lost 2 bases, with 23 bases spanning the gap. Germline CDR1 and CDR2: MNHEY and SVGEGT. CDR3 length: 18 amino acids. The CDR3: CASRGWTAPISGNQPQHF. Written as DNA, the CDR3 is TGTGCCAGCAGGGGGTGGACAGCACCCATATCGGGCAATCAGCCCCAGCATTTT.